This T cell receptor (beta chain) was recorded in a study of cytotoxic CD8 clonotypes in ibrutinib-treated CLL (dated by TCRdb to the early 2020s). With respect to the entire study: The cohort had about a dozen relapsed/refractory and around 14 treatment-naive patients; 17 to 18 were IGHV unmutated. Cryopreserved peripheral blood mononuclear cells were obtained before treatment, at response, and at either sustained remission or disease progression. Longitudinal samples were available for about 30% of the 86 trial participants. Patients were still on ibrutinib when every remission and progressive disease sample was collected. Responses were partial in roughly 25 patients and complete in 2; after median approximately 69 months follow-up, about 14 stayed in remission and roughly twelve progressed. Response samples were taken after a median of 12 months on treatment, ranging from roughly 6 to 36 months. An average of around 260,000 productive templates and tens of thousands of productive rearrangements was obtained per sample.

For TCR beta library preparation, approximately 2 micrograms of genomic DNA were isolated from cryopreserved PBMCs. Longitudinal blood samples from CLL patients receiving ibrutinib monotherapy were subjected to high-throughput TCR beta sequencing. The patients took part in an open-label, single-center phase 2 trial of ibrutinib monotherapy. Concerning this clone itself: Its antigen is still unknown. Per-nucleotide qualities are absent, and no much larger clonotype sits a single base away.

Paper-wide results and their limitations: Baseline clonality was found to be higher than that of age-matched healthy donors and was strongly correlated with circulating CD8+ T-cell counts. At ibrutinib response clonality went up, during sustained remission it held steady, and at progression it dropped back toward baseline. Public clonotypes were rare and either shrank or stayed stable during treatment, and the rise in clonality at ibrutinib response reflected expansion of private clonotypes. Lymph node repertoires were not examined, and the timing of sampling was not matched between patients in sustained remission and those whose disease progressed.

CDR1 and CDR2 are drawn from the germline V gene: SGDLS, YYNGEE. Relative to germline, V is 0 bases shorter and J is 9 bases shorter, with 13 bases between their ends. Including the terminal cysteine and phenylalanine, the CDR3 comprises 15 residues. Here the CDR3 DNA is all that survives: 45 bases in frame from base 1. On a MiSeq, deep resolution sequencing aimed for a depth between 1 in 1 million and 1 in 200,000 T cells, with each clonotype covered 10x on average. The immunoSEQ hsTCRB Kit was used to generate TCR beta libraries. On the study's bioinformatics: Data were analyzed with ImmunoSEQ Data Assistant and ImmunoSEQ Analyzer, with V, D and J genes assigned per IMGT definitions. Clonality, which ranges from 0 to 1, was calculated by subtracting the normalized Shannon entropy of productive rearrangement frequencies from one. Only overrepresented clonotypes making up at least 0.05% of each patient's repertoire were included in the public clonotype analysis. About twelve repertoires from age-matched healthy donors, obtained from immuneACCESS, served as clonality controls. TCRdb limited this immuneACCESS table to in-frame rearrangements with V and J called. A share of clones is missing; checked studies link under half to unresolved V genes, and the rest is unexplained. V, J and clone size reflect that table, while D and trimming were determined from the DNA. The table for this sample lists 300,000 or so clones; over 55% of them were counted only once. The ten largest make up roughly 6% of the sample.

The sequence links TRBV9 to TRBJ1-6, with the D gene call left open. The sequences come from PBMCs, collected after 36 months of ibrutinib treatment. This clonotype was sampled from a human donor with chronic lymphocytic leukemia. The CDR3 loop reads CASSVGNGVASPLHF. DNA sequence: TGTGCCAGCAGCGTAGGAAACGGTGTCGCTTCACCCCTCCACTTT.